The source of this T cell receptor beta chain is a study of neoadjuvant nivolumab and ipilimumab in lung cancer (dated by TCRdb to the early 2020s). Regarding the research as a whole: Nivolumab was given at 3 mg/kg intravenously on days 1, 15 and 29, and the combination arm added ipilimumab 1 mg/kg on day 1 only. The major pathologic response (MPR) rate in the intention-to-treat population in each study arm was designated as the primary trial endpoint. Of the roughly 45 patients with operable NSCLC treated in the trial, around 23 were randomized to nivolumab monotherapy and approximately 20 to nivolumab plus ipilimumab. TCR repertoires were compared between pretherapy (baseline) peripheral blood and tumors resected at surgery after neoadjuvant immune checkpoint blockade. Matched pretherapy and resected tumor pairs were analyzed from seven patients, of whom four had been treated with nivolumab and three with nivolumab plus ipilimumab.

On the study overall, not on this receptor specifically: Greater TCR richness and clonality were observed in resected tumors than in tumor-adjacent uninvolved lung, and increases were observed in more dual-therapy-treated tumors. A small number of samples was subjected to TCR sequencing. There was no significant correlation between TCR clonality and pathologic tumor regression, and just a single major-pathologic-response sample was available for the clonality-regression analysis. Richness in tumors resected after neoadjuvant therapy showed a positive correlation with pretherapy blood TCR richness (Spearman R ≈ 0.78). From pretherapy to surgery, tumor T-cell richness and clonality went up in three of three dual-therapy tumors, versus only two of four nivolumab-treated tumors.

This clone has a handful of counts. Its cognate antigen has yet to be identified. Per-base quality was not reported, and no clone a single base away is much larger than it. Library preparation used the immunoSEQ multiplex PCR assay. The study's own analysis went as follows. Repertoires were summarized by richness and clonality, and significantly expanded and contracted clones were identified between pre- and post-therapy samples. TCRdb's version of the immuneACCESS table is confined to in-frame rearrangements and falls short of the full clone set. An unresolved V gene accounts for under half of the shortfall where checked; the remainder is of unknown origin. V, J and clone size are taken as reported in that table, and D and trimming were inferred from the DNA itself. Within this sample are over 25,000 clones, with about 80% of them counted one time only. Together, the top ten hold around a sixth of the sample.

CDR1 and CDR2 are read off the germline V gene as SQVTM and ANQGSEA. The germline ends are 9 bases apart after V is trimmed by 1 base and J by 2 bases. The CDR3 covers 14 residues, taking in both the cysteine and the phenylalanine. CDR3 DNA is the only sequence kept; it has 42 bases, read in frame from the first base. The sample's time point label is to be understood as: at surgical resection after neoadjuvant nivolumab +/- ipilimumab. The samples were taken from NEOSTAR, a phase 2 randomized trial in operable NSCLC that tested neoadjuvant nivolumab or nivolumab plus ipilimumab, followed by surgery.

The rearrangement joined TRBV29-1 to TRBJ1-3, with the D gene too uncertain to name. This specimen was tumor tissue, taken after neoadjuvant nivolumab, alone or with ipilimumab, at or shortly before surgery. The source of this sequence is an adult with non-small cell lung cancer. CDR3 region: CSVEVGQTGNTIYF. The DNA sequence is TGCAGCGTTGAAGTCGGCCAGACTGGAAACACCATATATTTT.